This entry lists 20 T cell receptor beta chains sequenced from one sample in a study of breast tumors, draining lymph nodes, adjacent tissues. TCRdb reanalysed the multiplex PCR reads using MiXCR and keeps one entry per CDR3 protein. The sample lists 160,000 or so distinct CDR3 sequences, roughly 35% occurring once. Axillary draining lymph nodes of breast cancer patients supplied the node samples. Sequencing was carried out using axillary lymph node tissue. These receptor sequences come from a female donor with breast cancer. Some clones in this sample may be carry-over from other donors' samples.

This rearrangement joins TRBV6-1 to TRBJ1-2, with no clear D. The V gene lost 5 bases and the J gene lost 8 bases, with 18 bases spanning the gap. The CDR3 is 14 amino acids. Germline CDR1 and CDR2: MNHNS and SASEGT. The CDR3 reads CASSQIPRRGGYTF. CDR3 bases: TGTGCCAGCAGTCAAATTCCCCGGCGCGGAGGCTACACCTTC.

This clonotype was observed at least ten times. J is TRBJ2-3 and V is TRBV7-8; D may correspond to TRBD1 or TRBD2 (6 bases each). The CDR3 runs 16 residues. Germline-derived CDR1 and CDR2 are SGHVS and FQNEAQ. V gave up 4 bases and J gave up 4 bases, with 18 bases separating them. The CDR3 bases are TGTGCCAGCAGCTCTCTCCCGGGGGCCGGAGCAGATACGCAGTATTTT. This translates into CASSSLPGAGADTQYF.

The table lists this clonotype with many counts. The chain is built from TRBV6-5 and TRBJ1-6; D gene uncertain. The CDR3 spans 12 residues. Trimming removed 6 bases from V and 8 bases from J, with 8 bases in between. Germline V gene data show CDR1 as MNHEY and CDR2 as SVGAGI. As DNA, the CDR3 is TGTGCCAGCAGGATTGGGGATTCACCCCTCCACTTT. As protein: CASRIGDSPLHF.

Details on this clonotype: Compared with germline, one end of the junction differs, possibly owing to a read error. The chain links TRBV19 to TRBJ1-6, with D unclear. This CDR3 comprises 16 residues. Germline V lookup: CDR1 LNHDA, CDR2 SQIVND (reference sequence). Here the CDR3 DNA reads TGTGCCAGTAGTATCTCGCGGGAGGCCTACAATTCACCCCTCCACTTT. It specifies CASSISREAYNSPLHF.

This clonotype was detected only a few times. A read error may explain this, as a much larger clone is one base away. This chain links TRBV6-5 with TRBJ2-7, with D uncertain. In germline, CDR1 is MNHEY, CDR2 SVGAGI. The V and J ends lost 6 bases and 6 bases respectively, with 12 bases between them. CDR3 length: 12 amino acids. The CDR3 bases are TGTGCCAGCAGCCACCTTCCGGGCGAGCAGTACTTC. It codes for CASSHLPGEQYF.

This clonotype was counted at least ten times. The chain is built from TRBV24-1 and TRBJ2-1; possibly TRBD2 for D (7 bases). The CDR3 covers 15 residues. The V and J ends lost 6 bases and 7 bases respectively, with 18 bases between them. Per the germline V gene, CDR1 is KGHDR and CDR2 is SFDVKD. The DNA for the CDR3 is TGTGCCACCAGTCCGGGGGGACATCATTTGAATGAGCAGTTCTTC. This gives the protein CATSPGGHHLNEQFF.

Worth noting for this clonotype: This may arise from a read error, as a much more abundant clone is one base away. V and J are TRBV6-2 or TRBV6-3 and TRBJ2-7; no definite D call. From germline, CDR1 is MNHEY and CDR2 SVGEGT. CDR3 length: 17 amino acids. CDR3 sequence: CASSYGIGRRSPYEQCF. The CDR3 bases are TGTGCCAGCAGTTACGGTATTGGTCGGCGCTCCCCTTACGAGCAGTGCTTC.

About this clonotype: Its ends do not fully match the called genes, so a read error is possible. The chain couples TRBV7-9 to TRBJ2-5; 7 bases match TRBD2. The CDR3 length is 15 residues. Germline CDR1 and CDR2: SEHNR and FQNEAQ (reference sequence). CDR3 loop: CASSSGGDYRETQHF. DNA for the CDR3: TGTGCCAGCAGCTCTGGGGGGGACTACCGTGAGACCCAGCACTTC.

This clonotype was seen repeatedly, ten times or more. The chain couples TRBV5-1 to TRBJ1-1, with unresolved D. V was shortened by 4 bases and J by 1 base, with 5 bases between the two germline ends. The length of the CDR3 is 12 residues. Germline CDR1 is SGHRS and CDR2 is YFSETQ. In DNA, the CDR3 is TGCGCCAGCAGCGTTGGGAACACTGAAGCTTTCTTT. Protein sequence: CASSVGNTEAFF. Variable domain in full (rest from reference TRBV5-1 and TRBJ1-1): KAGVTQTPRYLIKTRGQQVTLSCSPISGHRSVSWYQQTPGQGLQFLFEYFSETQRNKGNFPGRFSGRQFSNSRSEMNVSTLELGDSALYLCASSVGNTEAFFGQGTRLTVV.

In the case of this clonotype: The junction differs from germline at one of its ends, possibly a read error. The V and J genes are TRBV15 and TRBJ1-3, with 9 bases lining up with TRBD1. The CDR3 sequence is 17 residues long. Germline CDR1 reads LNHNV; CDR2 reads YYDKDF (reference sequence). CDR3 protein: CATSVGDREQSGYTTYF. Written as DNA, the CDR3 is TGTGCCACCAGCGTAGGGGACAGGGAACAATCTGGCTACACCACATATTTT.

This clonotype was seen ten or more times. This sequence joins TRBV9 and TRBJ2-7; maybe TRBD2 (5 bases). The V end was cut by 4 bases, the J end by 5 bases, with 16 bases between. Looked up from germline, CDR1 is SGDLS and CDR2 is YYNGEE. CDR3 length: 14 amino acids. This CDR3 reads CASSPHRGSDEQYF. The CDR3 DNA reads as TGTGCCAGCAGCCCCCACCGCGGGTCGGACGAGCAGTACTTC.

The chain has TRBV12-3 or TRBV12-4 and TRBJ1-3; perhaps TRBD1 as D (5 bases). The CDR3 has 14 amino acids. The V and J ends lost 4 bases and 8 bases respectively, with 15 bases between them. The CDR3 region has the DNA TGTGCCAGCAGTTCGACAATTTGGGGCTACACCATATATTTT. Protein sequence: CASSSTIWGYTIYF.

This clonotype was recorded at least ten times. This chain uses TRBV6-5 with TRBJ2-5, with no clear D. The CDR3 covers 15 residues. The V end lost 0 bases, the J end lost 5 bases, and 13 bases lay between the germline ends. The germline gives CDR1 MNHEY, CDR2 SVGAGI. The CDR3 reads CASSYSNGVLETQYF. CDR3 sequence (DNA): TGTGCCAGCAGTTACTCGAATGGGGTATTGGAGACCCAGTACTTC.

The rearrangement links TRBV10-3 to TRBJ2-1; 7 nucleotides align to TRBD2. CDR1 and CDR2 (germline): ENHRY, SYGVKD. Trimming took 9 bases from V and 0 from J; bases not matched to a gene: 14. This CDR3 has 17 amino acids. In DNA form, the CDR3 reads TGTGCCATTGATTCGGGCCAGCGGGACCGCTCCTACAATGAGCAGTTCTTC. As protein: CAIDSGQRDRSYNEQFF.

The rearrangement joins TRBV9 to TRBJ2-6; no reliable D call. The CDR3 totals 15 residues. Trimming took off 3 bases at V and 0 bases at J, with 7 bases between the two ends. Germline CDR1 is SGDLS and CDR2 is YYNGEE. The CDR3 protein is CASSEGPSGANVLTF. CDR3 coding DNA: TGTGCCAGCAGCGAGGGTCCCTCTGGGGCCAACGTCCTGACTTTC.

The chain combines TRBV5-1 with TRBJ2-7; 12 bases fit TRBD1. The V segment lost 0 bases and the J segment 5 bases; nucleotides outside the gene matches: 9. CDR1 and CDR2 (germline): SGHRS, YFSETQ. The CDR3 totals 17 residues. The CDR3 protein is CASSLGHRDRGPNEQYF. The DNA of the CDR3 is TGCGCCAGCAGCTTGGGTCACCGGGACAGGGGGCCGAACGAGCAGTACTTC.

This clonotype appeared many times. The junction does not match germline at one end; this may be a read error. The chain combines TRBV6-6 with TRBJ2-1, with 10 bases identical to TRBD1. This CDR3 region has 13 residues. Germline V gives CDR1 MNHNY, CDR2 SVGAGI (reference sequence). Here the CDR3 reads CASGSHRDRGTAF. The CDR3 nucleotides are TGTGCCAGCGGTTCCCACCGGGACAGGGGTACGGCCTTC.

The chain is built from TRBV6-2 or TRBV6-3 and TRBJ2-7, with D unclear. CDR1 and CDR2 (germline): MNHEY, SVGEGT. The CDR3 is 14 amino acids. V was cut by 5 bases and J by 2 bases, with 13 bases left in between. The CDR3 loop reads CASSGTLRTYEQYF. CDR3 bases: TGTGCCAGCAGTGGCACCCTACGGACCTACGAGCAGTACTTC.

This clonotype was counted many times. The chain employs TRBV5-1 and TRBJ1-2; D remains unclear. In germline, CDR1 is SGHRS, CDR2 YFSETQ. The CDR3 is 13 amino acids. The V end was cut by 5 bases, the J end by 5 bases, with 13 bases between. DNA for the CDR3: TGCGCCAGCAGGTTAGGGATACTGTATGGCTACACCTTC. Its protein is CASRLGILYGYTF.

V usage is TRBV10-3 and J usage is TRBJ1-1; D gene unclear. The CDR3 spans 12 residues. Germline loops: CDR1 ENHRY, CDR2 SYGVKD. The V end lost 0 bases, the J end lost 8 bases, and 7 bases lay between the germline ends. The CDR3 DNA sequence: TGTGCCATCAGTGAGTCAACTGGGGAAGCTTTCTTT. Protein product: CAISESTGEAFF.